These 12 T cell receptor beta chains were all obtained from the same sample, sequenced in a study of blood T cell repertoires in COVID-19. Generated by immunoSEQ multiplex PCR, the TCRdb table keeps only in-frame clones and is missing some. The sample consists of a few hundred thousand clones, 85% to 90% of them appearing once. Sequencing was carried out using PBMCs or T cells enriched from blood (not recorded which). Source of these receptors: a man younger than 40 who had recovered from COVID-19.

V gene TRBV19 combines with J gene TRBJ2-2; 7 bases are a match to TRBD1. CDR3 length: 15 residues. The ends lost 1 base at V and 4 bases at J; junction bases unmatched: 3. The germline V gene encodes CDR1 LNHDA and CDR2 SQIVND (reference sequence). DNA for the CDR3: TGTGCCAGTAGTATAGGGACAGGCGGCACCGGGGAGCTGTTTTTT. Translated: CASSIGTGGTGELFF.

This rearrangement joins TRBV6-5 to TRBJ1-3; D ambiguous. The ends were cut back, 9 bases at V and 3 bases at J, with 12 bases in the middle. This CDR3 is built from 13 residues. CDR1 MNHEY and CDR2 SVGAGI come from the germline V gene. The CDR3 DNA sequence: TGTGCCAGTCATGAGAGGGTTGGAAACACCATATATTTT. This encodes CASHERVGNTIYF.

The rearrangement uses TRBV19 and TRBJ2-7; 11 nucleotides match TRBD2. The V gene's germline CDR1 is LNHDA and CDR2 SQIVND (reference sequence). The CDR3 is 15 residues long. V shed 6 bases, J shed 4 bases, and the junction held 8 bases outside the gene matches. The CDR3 reads CASRPGTSGFYEQYF. The DNA of the CDR3 is TGTGCCAGTAGGCCCGGGACTAGCGGATTTTACGAGCAGTACTTC.

The V call is TRBV27, the J call TRBJ2-1; 8 bases line up with TRBD1. V was clipped by 5 bases and J by 9 bases; unmatched bases: 12. The length of the CDR3 is 15 residues. The germline V gene has CDR1 MNHEY and CDR2 SMNVEV (reference sequence). The CDR3 DNA follows: TGTGCCAGCAGTCCATACGGACAGGGTGTAGGTGAGCAGTTCTTC. Translated: CASSPYGQGVGEQFF.

V usage is TRBV10-1 and J usage is TRBJ1-4; 7 positions match TRBD1. This CDR3 region has 16 residues. V lost 4 bases, J lost 7 bases, and 12 bases stayed unmatched. From germline, CDR1 is WNHNN and CDR2 SYGVQD (reference sequence). DNA of the CDR3: TGCGCCAGCAGTGCCGGGCTGGGACAGTCGGCTGAAAAACTGTTTTTT. It specifies CASSAGLGQSAEKLFF.

CDR3 nucleotides: TGTGCCAGCAGCCCGACAGGGGGCGGCTTCGACACCGGGGAGCTGTTTTTT. Amino acid sequence: CASSPTGGGFDTGELFF. The V call is TRBV27, the J call TRBJ2-2; 10 bases line up with TRBD1. The CDR3 spans 17 residues. In germline, CDR1 is MNHEY, CDR2 SMNVEV (reference sequence). V gave up 6 bases and J gave up 3 bases; unmatched junction bases: 10.

The chain employs TRBV11-3 and TRBJ2-1; 9 bases agree with TRBD2. Germline-derived CDR1 and CDR2 are SGHNT and YENEEA. The CDR3 covers 14 residues. Trimming took 7 bases from V and 4 from J; bases not matched to a gene: 5. CDR3 sequence: CASTPLAGYNEQFF. Written as DNA, the CDR3 is TGTGCCAGCACCCCCCTAGCGGGATACAATGAGCAGTTCTTC.

The V call is TRBV4-1, the J call TRBJ1-5; maybe TRBD1 (6 bases). V lost 4 bases, J lost 4 bases, and 20 bases lay in between. Per the germline V gene, CDR1 is MGHRA and CDR2 is YSYEKL. This CDR3 contains 17 residues. CDR3 residues: CASSPTKNYRENQPQHF. The CDR3 DNA follows: TGCGCCAGCAGCCCGACAAAAAACTACAGGGAGAATCAGCCCCAGCATTTT.

This sequence joins TRBV7-9 and TRBJ2-1, with D unresolved. CDR1 SEHNR and CDR2 FQNEAQ come from the germline V gene (reference sequence). The CDR3 has 14 residues. V was pared by 1 base and J by 8 bases, with 12 bases between. CDR3 bases: TGTGCCAGCAGCTTAGAATTACAACCACATGAGCAGTTCTTC. Encoded protein: CASSLELQPHEQFF.

The V and J genes are TRBV5-1 and TRBJ1-1; tentatively, D is TRBD1 (5 bases). Germline V CDR1 and CDR2: SGHRS, YFSETQ. CDR3 length: 12 amino acids. Trimming pared 5 bases from V and 5 bases from J, leaving 10 bases between. The CDR3 bases are TGCGCCAGCAGTCATGGGGGGACTGAAGCTTTCTTT. Translation: CASSHGGTEAFF.

V is TRBV7-9 and J is TRBJ2-5; the D is unclear. Germline-derived CDR1 and CDR2 are SEHNR and FQNEAQ (reference sequence). V shed 1 base and J shed 8 bases, with 14 bases lying between them. This CDR3 spans 14 amino acids. The CDR3 DNA reads as TGTGCCAGCAGCTTAGGCCGCACAGAGAATACCCAGTACTTC. Its translation: CASSLGRTENTQYF.

This chain uses TRBV18 with TRBJ2-3, with 13 positions matching TRBD2. Germline CDR1 is KGHSH and CDR2 is LQKENI. V shed 10 bases and J 1 base; nucleotides not matched to a gene: 8. The CDR3 extends over 16 amino acids. The CDR3: CATGTSGVPGTDTQYF. DNA of the CDR3: TGTGCCACCGGGACTAGCGGGGTTCCTGGCACAGATACGCAGTATTTT.